This TCR beta chain was documented in a study of blood T cell repertoires in COVID-19. Across the study: COVID-19 samples, acute and convalescent, were from the United States, Italy and Spain.

Original data processing: Amplification of reference gene primers provided the estimated nucleated cell counts. Using immunoSEQ multiplex PCR, the repertoire was profiled, and TCRdb retains in-frame clones only, with some absent. Clonal size and the V and J genes are those of that table, whereas D and trimming came from the DNA. The sample holds 200,000 or so clones, about 88% seen once. Germline V gene lookup returns CDR1 SGHVS and CDR2 FQNEAQ. The CDR3 loop spans 17 amino acids. V dropped 5 bases and J dropped 1 base, with 20 bases sitting between them. The receptor was isolated from a woman in her 40s who had recovered from COVID-19. The chain recombines TRBV7-8 with TRBJ1-2, with TRBD1 as a possible D gene (5 bases). The sequenced sample consisted of peripheral blood. CDR3 bases: TGTGCCAGCAGCCCGCGGGGCGGGCCCACGAATAACTATGGCTACACCTTC. Its protein is CASSPRGGPTNNYGYTF. The full variable domain, with the rest looked up from reference TRBV7-8 and TRBJ1-2, is GAGVSQSPRYKVAKRGQDVALRCDPISGHVSLFWYQQALGQGPEFLTYFQNEAQLDKSGLPSDRFFAERPEGSVSTLKIQRTQQEDSAVYLCASSPRGGPTNNYGYTFGSGTRLTVV.